The 19 T cell receptor beta chains given below trace back to one sample, sequenced in a study of blood T cell repertoires in COVID-19. Only in-frame clones appear in the TCRdb table, and some are missing; sequencing was by immunoSEQ multiplex PCR. The sample records over 200,000 clones, around 84% being singletons. Material: PBMCs or T cells enriched from blood (not recorded which). These TCRs come from a woman in her thirties or forties who had recovered from COVID-19.

The chain has TRBV14 and TRBJ1-1; unclear D gene. Per the germline V gene, CDR1 is SGHDN and CDR2 is FVKESK. Trimming stripped 2 bases from V and 5 bases from J, with 9 bases between. The CDR3 totals 13 residues. The CDR3 region has the DNA TGTGCCAGCAGCCAACGACTCGAAACTGAAGCTTTCTTT. Translating gives CASSQRLETEAFF.

The chain couples TRBV12-5 to TRBJ2-5; D unclear. V lost 0 bases to trimming and J lost 1 base, with 18 bases between them. The CDR3 is 18 residues long. CDR1 LGHNT and CDR2 FRNRAP come from the germline V gene. The CDR3 bases are TGTGCTAGTGGTTTGGTAATCTTGCCCGCGAGAACCCAAGAGACCCAGTACTTC. Protein sequence: CASGLVILPARTQETQYF.

The chain is built from TRBV7-2 and TRBJ1-1; D ambiguous. Trimming left V 7 bases short and J 8 bases short, with 14 bases between. Germline lookup yields CDR1 SGHTA and CDR2 FQGNSA. This CDR3 region has 12 residues. For the CDR3, the DNA is TGTGCCAGCACCCTCAATCAGAAGGAAGCTTTCTTT. This translates into CASTLNQKEAFF.

The chain joins TRBV28 to TRBJ1-3, with TRBD1 as a possible D gene (5 bases). Germline values: CDR1 MDHEN, CDR2 SYDVKM. Deletions cut 3 bases from V and 0 bases from J, with 12 bases between. The CDR3 has 16 amino acids. CDR3 loop: CASSLEGPSSGNTIYF. The CDR3 nucleotides read TGTGCCAGCAGTTTGGAGGGGCCCAGCTCTGGAAACACCATATATTTT.

This chain joins TRBV19 and TRBJ2-1; 11 bases fit TRBD2. The CDR3 has 17 residues. V trimming: 8 bases; J trimming: 7 bases; junction bases outside the gene matches: 16. CDR1 is LNHDA, CDR2 SQIVND, per germline (reference sequence). The CDR3 spells CASHPTDSGRAVNEQFF. In DNA form, the CDR3 reads TGTGCCAGTCACCCGACCGATAGCGGGAGGGCCGTAAATGAGCAGTTCTTC.

J is TRBJ1-5 and V is TRBV23-1, with 7 nucleotides matching TRBD1. TRBV23-1 is classed as an ORF, of uncertain function. The CDR3 length is 14 residues. V lost 8 bases to trimming and J lost 6 bases; unmatched junction nucleotides: 10. CDR3 residues: CASGPGQGGQPQHF. The CDR3, as DNA: TGCGCCAGCGGCCCGGGGCAGGGGGGTCAGCCCCAGCATTTT.

The chain uses TRBV12-3 or TRBV12-4 and TRBJ2-7; D is possibly TRBD1 (6 bases). There are 13 residues in the CDR3. V gave up 5 bases and J gave up 9 bases, with 17 bases separating them. The CDR3 protein is CASSPDWDTAQYF. The CDR3 DNA sequence: TGTGCCAGCAGTCCAGACTGGGACACAGCGCAGTACTTC.

V and J are TRBV19 and TRBJ2-5; 9 bases match TRBD1. The CDR3 covers 13 residues. The germline CDR1 and CDR2 sequences are LNHDA and SQIVND (reference sequence). The V gene end was trimmed by 6 bases and the J gene end by 5 bases; junction bases not matched to a gene: 4. CDR3 residues: CASSTGGWETQYF. CDR3 coding DNA: TGTGCCAGTAGCACAGGGGGCTGGGAGACCCAGTACTTC.

This clone was found once. In DNA form, the CDR3 reads TGTGCCAGCAGTGAACGTCAGGGGGGTCAGCCCCAGCATTTT. Amino acid sequence: CASSERQGGQPQHF. The rearrangement uses TRBV6-1 and TRBJ1-5; TRBD1 agrees at 7 bases. The CDR3 extends over 14 amino acids. Germline V CDR1 and CDR2: MNHNS, SASEGT. With V trimmed by 2 bases and J by 6 bases, 4 bases remained unmatched.

V is TRBV9 and J is TRBJ2-3; TRBD2 aligns across 10 bases. Per germline, CDR1 SGDLS and CDR2 YYNGEE. The CDR3 covers 15 residues. The trim removed 2 bases at V and 7 bases at J, leaving 7 bases unmatched. The CDR3: CASSVRTSGDYTQYF. CDR3 bases: TGTGCCAGCAGCGTCCGGACTAGCGGTGACTATACGCAGTATTTT.

The J gene is TRBJ2-1, the V gene TRBV12-5, with 11 nucleotides matching TRBD2. Germline loops: CDR1 LGHNT, CDR2 FRNRAP. J was trimmed by 5 bases and V by 6 bases; bases with no gene match: 12. This CDR3 is 17 amino acids long. In DNA, the CDR3 is TGTGCTAGTGGCCCTCGGGGTAGCGGGAGGGGACACAATGAGCAGTTCTTC. It yields the protein CASGPRGSGRGHNEQFF.

This clone came up once. The chain is built from TRBV7-3 and TRBJ2-6; tentatively, D is TRBD1 (5 bases). V shed 5 bases and J shed 0 bases, with 17 bases lying between them. This CDR3 has 18 amino acids. CDR1 is SGHTA, CDR2 FQGTGA, per germline. CDR3 nucleotides: TGTGCCAGCAGCCCGAGGCGGCAGGGCAACTCTGGGGCCAACGTCCTGACTTTC. Protein sequence: CASSPRRQGNSGANVLTF. Full variable domain (missing parts from reference TRBV7-3 and TRBJ2-6): GAGVSQTPSNKVTEKGKYVELRCDPISGHTALYWYRQSLGQGPEFLIYFQGTGAADDSGLPNDRFFAVRPEGSVSTLKIQRTERGDSAVYLCASSPRRQGNSGANVLTFGAGSRLTVL.

The CDR3 DNA is TGTGCCTGGGGGCCCTTGACAGGGGGTAACTATGGCTACACCTTC. Translation gives CAWGPLTGGNYGYTF. This chain uses TRBV30 with TRBJ1-2; 9 positions agree with TRBD1. The V gene end was trimmed by 5 bases and the J gene end by 1 base; junction bases not matched to a gene: 8. Germline V gene sequence: CDR1 GTSNPN, CDR2 SVGIG (reference sequence). The CDR3 covers 15 residues.

The chain is built from TRBV5-1 and TRBJ1-1, with D unresolved. V was shortened by 6 bases and J by 8 bases, with 20 bases between the two germline ends. The CDR3 is made up of 14 amino acids. CDR1 and CDR2 from the germline V gene are SGHRS and YFSETQ. The CDR3 bases are TGCGCCAGCATCTCTGATACGGGGAGTATCGAAGCTTTCTTT. It specifies CASISDTGSIEAFF.

The chain is built from TRBV6-2 or TRBV6-3 and TRBJ2-7, with D possibly being TRBD1 (6 bases). V was clipped by 5 bases and J by 6 bases, with 17 bases between them. Per the germline V gene, CDR1 is MNHEY and CDR2 is SVGEGT. This CDR3 is built from 14 residues. CDR3 DNA sequence: TGTGCCAGCAGTACCCACAGGGCAGGGAGCGAGCAGTACGTC. Its protein is CASSTHRAGSEQYV.

This clone showed up many times. The chain uses TRBV24-1 and TRBJ1-5, with D possibly being TRBD1 (5 bases). Trimming cost V 5 bases and J 6 bases, with 13 bases left between them. The CDR3 spans 14 residues. CDR1 and CDR2 from the germline V gene are KGHDR and SFDVKD. The DNA for the CDR3 is TGTGCCACCAGTGGGAGAGGGACTAGTCAGCCCCAGCATTTT. Translating it yields CATSGRGTSQPQHF.

The J gene is TRBJ1-2, the V gene TRBV7-9, with D possibly TRBD1 on 6 matching bases. The CDR3 is made up of 15 amino acids. Germline assignment: CDR1 SEHNR and CDR2 FQNEAQ (reference sequence). V was pared by 10 bases and J by 1 base, with 19 bases between. Written as DNA, the CDR3 is TGTGCCATTGAGAGGACAGACCAAATTAACTATGGCTACACCTTC. Residues: CAIERTDQINYGYTF.

The V gene is TRBV27, the J gene TRBJ1-2, with 10 bases matching TRBD1. J was trimmed by 7 bases and V by 2 bases; bases with no gene match: 10. The CDR3 is 16 residues long. Per the germline V gene, CDR1 is MNHEY and CDR2 is SMNVEV (reference sequence). This chain's CDR3 is CASSLGGRGQGTGYTF. The CDR3 DNA is TGTGCCAGCAGTTTAGGGGGGCGGGGACAGGGGACTGGCTACACCTTC.

This sequence joins TRBV11-2 and TRBJ1-3, with 9 bases matching TRBD1. The CDR3 has 16 amino acids. Trimming removed 1 base from V and 2 bases from J; junction bases left unmatched: 3. Germline-derived CDR1 and CDR2 are SGHAT and FQNNGV. The CDR3 protein is CASSLGTGAPGNTIYF. Written as DNA, the CDR3 is TGTGCCAGCAGCTTAGGGACAGGGGCCCCTGGAAACACCATATATTTT. Filled out from reference TRBV11-2 and TRBJ1-3, the complete variable domain reads EAGVAQSPRYKIIEKRQSVAFWCNPISGHATLYWYQQILGQGPKLLIQFQNNGVVDDSQLPKDRFSAERLKGVDSTLKIQPAKLEDSAVYLCASSLGTGAPGNTIYFGEGSWLTVV.